The entry below describes one T cell receptor beta chain. Its antigen is undetermined. These data belong to a study of shared clonotypes between healthy human individuals. Overall study context: Two women and a few men aged 18 to 49 served as donors.

Trimming shortened V by 6 bases and J by 1 base, and 11 bases separated the two germline ends. CDR3 length equals 14 residues. From germline, CDR1 is MNHEY and CDR2 SVGAGI. Using immunoSEQ multiplex PCR, the repertoire was profiled, and TCRdb retains in-frame clones only, with some absent. The sample comprises around 300,000 clones, about nine tenths of which are singletons, and roughly 15% rests with the top ten. Study conclusions and caveats: It was the non-shared clonotypes that had lower generation probabilities than clonotypes shared by all four donors. Sequencing depth was predicted to influence how clonotypes are shared among donors. The represented genetic and exposure-history diversity was limited by the small number of donors.

This receptor was obtained from a man in his late teens or twenties in good health. The chain combines TRBV6-5 with TRBJ2-3; D remains unclear. The source material was memory CD8+ T cells sorted from blood. The subset here: CD45RO+ cells pooled with CCR7-negative TemRA cells. The CDR3 is CASSLQPGTDTQYF. In DNA, the CDR3 is TGTGCCAGCAGCCTCCAGCCGGGCACAGATACGCAGTATTTT.